The clone carrying this T cell receptor (beta chain) was seen more than once but under ten times. The antigen is undetermined. This specimen belongs to a study of blood T cells in healthy people across ages. The authors ran a second PCR of about 6 to 11 cycles using a sample-barcoded 5' primer and a J-beta primer mix. Every cDNA molecule bore a tag from a template-switch adaptor containing 12 random nucleotides. TCRdb re-called the 5' RACE reads with MiXCR, one entry per CDR3 protein. The table includes about 1,500,000 distinct CDR3 sequences, approximately 42% detected once. Broader study findings: Long-lived and aged donors differed, with more naive CD4+ cells and higher diversity in the long-lived.

Peripheral blood, around 9.4 milliliters per donor, was collected. Looked up from germline, CDR1 is MNHEY and CDR2 is SMNVEV (reference sequence). CDR3 size: 16 residues. The V end lost 5 bases, the J end lost 0 bases, and 17 bases lay between the germline ends. Sequences were obtained from blood. This chain links TRBV27 with TRBJ2-7, with a weak D call TRBD2 (6 bases). The sequence came from a woman younger than 35 in good health. Written as DNA, the CDR3 is TGTGCCAGCAGTCCGTCTGGCGGGGAACTCTCCTACGAGCAGTACTTC. It translates to CASSPSGGELSYEQYF.